This T cell receptor (beta chain) comes out of a study of blood T cell repertoires in COVID-19. Study-level background: Material from acute and convalescent COVID-19 was sourced from the United States, Italy and Spain. The cDNA or gDNA used as material had been derived from T cells, B-cell-depleted T cells, or PBMCs.

How the authors handled the data: Cell counts per sample came from amplifying reference gene primers. Data came from immunoSEQ multiplex PCR; TCRdb stores just in-frame clones and leaves some out. V and J calls and clone size are as listed in that table; D and trimming were resolved from the DNA. In the table there are 250,000 to 300,000 clones, around 90% of which are singletons. Seattle researchers signed up patients amid active infection and tracked them longitudinally. CDR1 SGHAT and CDR2 FQNNGV come from the germline V gene. The CDR3 length is 13 residues. V was shortened by 4 bases and J by 2 bases, with 7 bases between the two germline ends.

What was sequenced was peripheral blood. The TCR originated in a woman in her 70s with COVID-19, enrolled during active disease. The V gene is TRBV11-2, the J gene TRBJ2-3; D not certain. CDR3 sequence (DNA): TGTGCCAGCAGCTCCGCACTCACAGATACGCAGTATTTT. As protein: CASSSALTDTQYF. Filled out from reference TRBV11-2 and TRBJ2-3, the complete variable domain reads EAGVAQSPRYKIIEKRQSVAFWCNPISGHATLYWYQQILGQGPKLLIQFQNNGVVDDSQLPKDRFSAERLKGVDSTLKIQPAKLEDSAVYLCASSSALTDTQYFGPGTRLTVL.